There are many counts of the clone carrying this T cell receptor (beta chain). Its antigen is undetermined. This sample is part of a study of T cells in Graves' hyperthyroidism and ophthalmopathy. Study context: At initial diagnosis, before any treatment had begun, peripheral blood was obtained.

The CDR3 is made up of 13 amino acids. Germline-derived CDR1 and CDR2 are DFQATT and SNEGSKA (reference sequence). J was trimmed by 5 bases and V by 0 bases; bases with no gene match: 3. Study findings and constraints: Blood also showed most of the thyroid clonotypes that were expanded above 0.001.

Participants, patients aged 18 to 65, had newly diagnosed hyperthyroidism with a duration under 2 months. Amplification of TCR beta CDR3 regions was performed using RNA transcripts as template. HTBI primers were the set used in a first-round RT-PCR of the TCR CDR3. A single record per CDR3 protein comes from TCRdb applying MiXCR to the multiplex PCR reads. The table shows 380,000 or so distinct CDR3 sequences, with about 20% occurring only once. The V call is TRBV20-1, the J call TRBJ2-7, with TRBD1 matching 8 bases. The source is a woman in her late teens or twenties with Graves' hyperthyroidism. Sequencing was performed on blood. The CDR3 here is CSARDDRGHEQYF. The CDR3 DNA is TGCAGTGCTAGAGACGACAGGGGCCACGAGCAGTACTTC.